This T cell receptor beta chain stems from a study of cytomegalovirus exposure and HLA in healthy donors. Use of 60 Vbeta and 13 Jbeta primers characterized the PCR. Profiled with immunoSEQ multiplex PCR; TCRdb holds only in-frame clones, not every one. The clone table shows some 75,000 clones, with the ten largest holding around 5%. Comment on this clone: Its matching antigen is unknown.

The study's findings and limits: Reportedly, diagnosis of cytomegalovirus status by the classifier showed high specificity and sensitivity.

Among the donors, all were healthy bone marrow donors. The CDR3 covers 17 residues. Germline V gene lookup returns CDR1 MGHRA and CDR2 YSYEKL. The V end lost 2 bases, the J end lost 0 bases, and 13 bases lay between the germline ends. The receptor was derived from a man in his forties in good health and CMV-seronegative. The genes are TRBV4-1 and TRBJ2-2; D might be TRBD1 (6 bases). Sample: PBMCs. DNA of the CDR3: TGCGCCAGCAGCCAACGTCCGGGACAAACGAACACCGGGGAGCTGTTTTTT. Its protein product is CASSQRPGQTNTGELFF.